Each of the 15 T cell receptor beta chains below was sequenced from the same sample in a study of T cell changes during pregnancy in multiple sclerosis. Libraries were prepared by immunoSEQ multiplex PCR; TCRdb keeps only in-frame clonotypes and omits some of them. The sample contains some 57,000 clones, 75% to 90% of which appear only once. Sequences were derived from peripheral blood, sampled in the first trimester of pregnancy. The origin of the receptors is a female donor in good health, enrolled as a control in a pregnancy study.

Written as DNA, the CDR3 is TGTGCCAGCAGTCTACGGGACAGGGAGGCCGGGGAGCTGTTTTTT. Translating it yields CASSLRDREAGELFF. The gene calls are TRBV5-6 and TRBJ2-2, with 9 bases aligning to TRBD1. The CDR3 length is 15 residues. V dropped 5 bases and J dropped 6; count of bases not matched to a gene: 8. Germline assignment: CDR1 SGHDT and CDR2 YYEEEE. The whole variable domain, remainder taken from reference TRBV5-6 and TRBJ2-2, is DAGVTQSPTHLIKTRGQQVTLRCSPKSGHDTVSWYQQALGQGPQFIFQYYEEEERQRGNFPDRFSGHQFPNYSSELNVNALLLGDSALYLCASSLRDREAGELFFGEGSRLTVL.

In the case of this clone: A read error may account for a junction end that differs from germline. The chain uses TRBV10-3 and TRBJ2-5, with TRBD2 identical over 8 bases. This CDR3 contains 12 residues. Germline CDR1 reads ENHRY; CDR2 reads SYGVKD. This CDR3 reads CAISDGGGLGDF. CDR3 nucleotide sequence: TGTGCCATCAGTGACGGCGGGGGGCTCGGGGACTTC.

This chain links TRBV2 with TRBJ1-1; TRBD1 is a possible D gene (6 bases). The CDR3 length is 15 residues. Trimming shortened V by 2 bases and J by 3 bases, and 13 bases separated the two germline ends. Germline CDR1 and CDR2: SNHLY and FYNNEI. The CDR3 region has the DNA TGTGCCAGCAGTGAATATGGGGGGGCGGACACTGAAGCTTTCTTT. Translated, it gives CASSEYGGADTEAFF.

This clone showed up just a few times. In DNA form, the CDR3 reads TGTGCCAGCAGTGGGGACAGGCCCTCCAATTCACCCCTCCACTTT. This translates into CASSGDRPSNSPLHF. The chain has TRBV27 and TRBJ1-6; TRBD1 agrees at 8 bases. J was trimmed by 7 bases and V by 5 bases; bases with no gene match: 7. The CDR3 length is 15 residues. CDR1 and CDR2 from the germline V gene are MNHEY and SMNVEV (reference sequence).

The chain is built from TRBV6-6 and TRBJ1-4; D is perhaps TRBD1 (6 bases). Trimming left V 2 bases short and J 4 bases short, with 14 bases between. The germline V gene encodes CDR1 MNHNY and CDR2 SVGAGI (reference sequence). The CDR3 loop spans 16 amino acids. The CDR3 is CASSYLRTAINEKLFF. The DNA of the CDR3 is TGTGCCAGCAGTTACCTTCGGACAGCTATTAATGAAAAACTGTTTTTT.

In this sample, this clone turned up once. The chain has TRBV7-6 and TRBJ2-2, with D maybe TRBD2 (6 bases). V lost 6 bases and J lost 4, with 15 bases in between. CDR3 length equals 15 residues. Germline lookup yields CDR1 SGHVS and CDR2 FNYEAQ. Written as DNA, the CDR3 is TGTGCCAGCAGACAAGAAGGCGGGGCCACCGGGGAGCTGTTTTTT. Translation gives CASRQEGGATGELFF.

The chain has TRBV2 and TRBJ2-7; perhaps TRBD1 as D (7 bases). This CDR3 region has 17 residues. Germline loops: CDR1 SNHLY, CDR2 FYNNEI. Trimming shortened V by 6 bases and J by 0 bases, and 21 bases separated the two germline ends. CDR3 protein: CASSGGQNQLNSYEQYF. For the CDR3, the DNA is TGTGCCAGCAGCGGGGGACAGAATCAACTGAACTCCTACGAGCAGTACTTC.

V usage is TRBV4-3 and J usage is TRBJ1-4; no clear D gene. V lost 0 bases to trimming and J lost 0 bases, with 8 bases between them. Germline V gene lookup returns CDR1 LGHNA and CDR2 YSLEER. CDR3 length: 16 amino acids. The CDR3 sequence: CASSQDTGATNEKLFF. The CDR3 bases are TGCGCCAGCAGCCAAGATACCGGGGCAACTAATGAAAAACTGTTTTTT.

The rearrangement links TRBV5-4 to TRBJ2-5; 7 positions match TRBD2. This CDR3 has 15 residues. The germline V gene has CDR1 SGHNT and CDR2 YYREEE (reference sequence). Trimming removed 0 bases from V and 2 bases from J; junction bases left unmatched: 4. CDR3 protein: CASSLGDYRQETQYF. Written as DNA, the CDR3 is TGTGCCAGCAGCTTGGGGGACTACAGGCAAGAGACCCAGTACTTC. The complete variable domain, with remaining parts taken from reference TRBV5-4 and TRBJ2-5, reads ETGVTQSPTHLIKTRGQQVTLRCSSQSGHNTVSWYQQALGQGPQFIFQYYREEENGRGNFPPRFSGLQFPNYSSELNVNALELDDSALYLCASSLGDYRQETQYFGPGTRLLVL.

V and J are TRBV7-9 and TRBJ1-5, with D unresolved. This CDR3 contains 17 residues. The V and J ends lost 1 base and 0 bases respectively, with 13 bases between them. Per the germline V gene, CDR1 is SEHNR and CDR2 is FQNEAQ (reference sequence). The chain's CDR3 is CASSLEQARYSNQPQHF. CDR3 nucleotides: TGTGCCAGCAGCTTAGAGCAGGCCCGCTATAGCAATCAGCCCCAGCATTTT.

V and J are TRBV4-1 and TRBJ2-3; 13 bases fit TRBD2. Germline V CDR1 and CDR2: MGHRA, YSYEKL. The V and J ends lost 2 bases and 5 bases, in that order; junction bases with no gene match: 10. CDR3 length equals 18 residues. The CDR3 here is CASSQWTSGGLEGDTQYF. The CDR3 region has the DNA TGCGCCAGCAGCCAATGGACTAGCGGGGGACTCGAGGGAGATACGCAGTATTTT.

This clone was found a few times. The chain couples TRBV7-9 to TRBJ1-5; TRBD1 aligns across 10 bases. The CDR3 is made up of 15 amino acids. With 5 bases clipped from V and 6 bases from J, the junction kept 7 bases outside the gene matches. The germline CDR1 and CDR2 sequences are SEHNR and FQNEAQ (reference sequence). CDR3 loop: CASSKTGGTGQPQHF. CDR3 coding DNA: TGTGCCAGCAGCAAGACAGGGGGCACGGGTCAGCCCCAGCATTTT.

This CDR3 reads CASSIGRGGDTQYF. In nucleotides, the CDR3 is TGTGCCAGCAGCATCGGGAGGGGGGGGGATACGCAGTATTTT. V and J are TRBV13 and TRBJ2-3; 8 bases line up with TRBD2. The germline gives CDR1 PRHDT, CDR2 FYEKMQ (reference sequence). V was clipped by 5 bases and J by 6 bases; unmatched bases: 7. The CDR3 totals 14 residues.

The chain employs TRBV19 and TRBJ2-1, with TRBD1 matching over 7 bases. CDR1 and CDR2 (germline): LNHDA, SQIVND (reference sequence). J gave up 4 bases and V 4 bases, and 4 bases lay outside the gene matches. The CDR3 totals 14 residues. The CDR3 sequence: CASSTGTVYNEQFF. The CDR3 DNA follows: TGTGCCAGTAGTACCGGGACAGTGTACAATGAGCAGTTCTTC.

The chain joins TRBV5-1 to TRBJ2-1, with D possibly matching TRBD1 (6 bases). This CDR3 is 13 amino acids long. Germline V gene data show CDR1 as SGHRS and CDR2 as YFSETQ. V dropped 2 bases and J dropped 8 bases, with 11 bases sitting between them. CDR3 region: CASSLGQYDEQFF. The CDR3 DNA reads TGCGCCAGCAGCTTAGGACAGTACGATGAGCAGTTCTTC.